This T cell receptor (beta chain) was observed in a study of graft-versus-host responses after intestinal transplantation (dated by TCRdb to the early 2020s). About the full investigation: Recipients received multivisceral, liver-intestinal, or isolated intestinal transplants. Graft-versus-host and host-versus-graft alloreactive T cell clones were tracked in the graft, circulation and bone marrow after intestinal transplantation using bulk TCR-beta CDR3 sequencing. Every recipient was given anti-thymocyte globulin induction, followed by about 3 years of maintenance tacrolimus and steroids. Rather than being sequenced by the commercial service, samples from a few later patients were sequenced in-house on an Illumina MiSeq and processed with MiXCR. The cohort enrolled some 25 intestinal transplant recipients including one retransplant, and a few patients lacking pretransplant specimens were excluded. To identify alloreactive clones, pre-transplant mixed lymphocyte reaction products were sequenced and compared with unstimulated pre-transplant donor and recipient T cells. A peak of at least 4% donor T cells among recipient peripheral blood mononuclear cells was the definition used for donor T cell macrochimerism.

The sample's time point label, decoded: cells obtained before transplantation from donor or recipient. CD3+CD4+ and CD3+CD8+ populations were FACS-sorted from unstimulated pre-transplant donor and recipient cells taken from spleen or lymph nodes. Results the study describes overall, beyond this receptor: The conclusions were limited by the relatively low number and heterogeneity of the intestinal transplant patients. In the allografts of patients with donor T cell macrochimerism, GvH to HvG T cell clonal ratios were high. GvH clones were detected in recipient bone marrow, and some of these GvH clones were observed earlier in ileal mucosa or blood, consistent with an intestinal mucosal origin. Early after transplant, declines in HvG clones were associated with peak levels of circulating GvH clones.

The CDR3 goes from the cysteine to the phenylalanine over 11 residues. The DNA shown is the 33-base CDR3, in frame from base 1. Trimming takes 3 bases from V and 5 bases from J, and the germline ends sit 6 bases apart. CDR1 DFQATT and CDR2 SNEGSKA were looked up in the germline V gene (reference sequence). Concerning this clone: The antigen this receptor binds is unknown. Per-base quality was not reported, and no clone a single base away is much larger than it.

The library was prepared using the immunoSEQ multiplex PCR assay. For most patients, genomic DNA was isolated using the Qiagen DNeasy Blood and Tissue Kit and was shipped frozen to Adaptive Biotechnologies for TCR sequencing. For most patients, genomic DNA was subjected to high-throughput TCR-beta CDR3 sequencing by Adaptive Biotechnologies. The original pipeline was this. Adaptive's ImmunoSEQ software was the source of the TCR sequencing data for 18 patients, while a few other patients were processed with MiXCR and VDJtools. CD4 versus CD8 sorting errors were corrected by removing sequences found in both subsets at a frequency ratio below 5:1. Because the origin of CDR3 nucleotide sequences shared between donor and recipient could not be assigned, those sequences were removed. At least 2-fold expansion over unstimulated cells and a minimum CFSE-low frequency of 0.002% (template counts) or 0.001% (read counts) were required for clones to be classified as alloreactive. Mappable clones were those detected in sequenced pre-transplant spleen, lymph node, or MLR CFSE-low populations of the donor or recipient. The cumulative frequency of alloreactive clones was calculated as a percentage of all sequences, weighted by copy number. In its TCRdb copy, this immuneACCESS table keeps in-frame sequences only and misses some clones. Where compared with another copy, unresolved V genes explain less than half of these, and the others have no known cause. The V and J calls and clone size come from that table; D and trimming were worked out from the DNA. The table for this sample lists about 120,000 clones; roughly 92% of them were counted only once. About 0.25% of the sample lies in the top ten.

Here the sequenced sample was unstimulated CD4+ T cells sorted from spleen or lymph node cells, taken before transplant. The receptor was derived from a human donor who was the organ donor for an intestinal transplant. The sequence joins TRBV20-1 to TRBJ2-3; no D segment can be confidently identified. In nucleotides, the sequence is TGCAGTGCTAGTAGACGAGATACGCAGTATTTT. Its protein reads: CSASRRDTQYF.